This TCR beta chain was captured in a study of T cells in Graves' hyperthyroidism and ophthalmopathy. This CDR3 is 15 amino acids long. V lost 0 bases to trimming and J lost 0 bases; unmatched junction nucleotides: 2. CDR1 is SGDLS, CDR2 YYNGEE, per germline. Uncontrolled infection, other autoimmune disease, pregnancy or lactation disqualified patients from enrolment. The PBMCs studied were ones that came from about 10 ml fresh peripheral blood. This clonotype showed up just a few times. Antigen specificity is unknown. Study-wide results and caveats: Most thyroid clonotypes expanded above 0.001 appeared in blood too.

TCR beta CDR3 region amplification was performed from RNA transcripts. RT-PCR in the first round (using the HTBI primer set) targeted the TCR CDR3. Via MiXCR, TCRdb re-called the multiplex PCR reads, giving one row per CDR3 protein. The sample holds some 490,000 distinct CDR3 sequences; approximately 16% are singletons and the top ten take roughly 29%. This TCR derives from a woman in her twenties or thirties with Graves' ophthalmopathy. V is TRBV9 and J is TRBJ2-5; 7 bases match TRBD2. The specimen was blood. The CDR3 DNA reads as TGTGCCAGCAGCGTAGGGAGCGGGAACCAAGAGACCCAGTACTTC. Translating it yields CASSVGSGNQETQYF.